This T cell receptor (beta chain) was sequenced in a study of cytomegalovirus exposure and HLA in healthy donors. Study in general: Earlier work reported roughly 120 million unique TCR beta sequences from about 200 million T cells.

As to this clone: Its antigen is currently unknown. Its ends do not fully match the called genes, so a read error is possible.

The CDR3 has 17 residues. Germline V gene data show CDR1 as SEHNR and CDR2 as FQNEAQ (reference sequence). Study-level points and caveats: Upon later analysis, TCR association rates were observed to vary by HLA locus, being highest for DRB1 and lowest for HLA-C. Researchers counted around 150 TCR beta chains as cytomegalovirus-associated.

Researchers ran the PCR with 60 Vbeta and 13 Jbeta primers. Assay: immunoSEQ multiplex PCR; the TCRdb copy retains only in-frame clones and omits some. The sample carries some 85,000 clones, 76% recorded once. This clonotype originated in a male donor in good health and CMV-seronegative. Source material: PBMCs. The chain carries TRBV7-9 and TRBJ2-6; D is undetermined. The CDR3 region has the DNA TGTTCCAGCAGCTTAGGATCAAGCAACTCTGGGGCCAACGTCCTGACTTTC. Protein product: CSSSLGSSNSGANVLTF.